This T cell receptor (beta chain) stems from a study of blood T cell repertoires in COVID-19. Overall study: Collection of acute and convalescent COVID-19 samples took place in the United States, Italy and Spain.

Authors' methods: It was from reference gene primer amplification that nucleated cell counts were estimated. The assay was immunoSEQ multiplex PCR, and TCRdb's table has in-frame clones only and misses some. Clone size and the V and J calls come from that table; the DNA yielded D and trimming. The table has a few hundred thousand clones, around 85% seen once. Germline loops: CDR1 SGHRS, CDR2 YFSETQ. This CDR3 comprises 15 residues. The ends were cut back, 0 bases at V and 5 bases at J, with 13 bases in the middle. The source is a human donor in a cohort sampled during active COVID-19. The sequencing input was peripheral blood. The chain is built from TRBV5-1 and TRBJ2-3; TRBD2 might be the D (7 bases). CDR3 amino acids: CASSLGRGLVDTQYF. CDR3 DNA: TGCGCCAGCAGCTTGGGGCGGGGGCTGGTAGATACGCAGTATTTT.